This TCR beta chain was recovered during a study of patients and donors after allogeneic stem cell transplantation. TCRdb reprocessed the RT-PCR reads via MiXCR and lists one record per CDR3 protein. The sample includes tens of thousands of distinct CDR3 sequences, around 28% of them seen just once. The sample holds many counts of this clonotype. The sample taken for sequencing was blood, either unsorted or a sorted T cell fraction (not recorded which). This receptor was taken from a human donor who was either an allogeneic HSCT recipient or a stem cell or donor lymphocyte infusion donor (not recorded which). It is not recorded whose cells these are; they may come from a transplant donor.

The CDR3: CSASPGAGANVLTF. The CDR3 DNA follows: TGCAGTGCTAGCCCCGGGGCGGGGGCCAACGTCCTGACTTTC. The V call is TRBV20-1, the J call TRBJ2-6, with D perhaps TRBD1 or TRBD2 (5 bases each). V was shortened by 3 bases and J by 4 bases, with 10 bases between the two germline ends. There are 14 residues in the CDR3. Germline V gene sequence: CDR1 DFQATT, CDR2 SNEGSKA (reference sequence).